A single sample is the source of the 17 T cell receptor beta chains below, sequenced in a study of cytomegalovirus exposure and HLA in healthy donors. The PCR made use of 60 Vbeta and 13 Jbeta primers. The data were produced by immunoSEQ multiplex PCR, yet TCRdb's version contains in-frame clones alone and is incomplete. The data show 170,000 or so clones, approximately 80% seen once. Source material: PBMCs. Receptor source: a boy between 5 and 17 years old in good health and CMV-seronegative.

The chain uses TRBV7-3 and TRBJ2-1; TRBD2 matches 7 bases. CDR1 and CDR2 from the germline V gene are SGHTA and FQGTGA. The CDR3 has 14 amino acids. J was trimmed by 14 bases and V by 5 bases; bases with no gene match: 15. In nucleotides, the CDR3 is TGTGCCAGCAGCCCAGCGGGACGCCAATGCCCCGAGTTCTTC. Amino acids: CASSPAGRQCPEFF.

The chain recombines TRBV6-1 with TRBJ2-5; D unresolved. V lost 4 bases to trimming and J lost 5 bases, with 8 bases between them. Germline assignment: CDR1 MNHNS and CDR2 SASEGT. The CDR3 covers 12 residues. For the CDR3, the DNA is TGTGCCAGCAGTGTCTTCGGGGAGACCCAGTACTTC. Translation gives CASSVFGETQYF.

This clone was found a few times. This chain connects TRBV6-6 to TRBJ2-7, with 11 bases that match TRBD2. The CDR3 is 15 residues long. Unmatched junction bases numbered 6, after V lost 4 bases and J lost 4 bases. Looked up from germline, CDR1 is MNHNY and CDR2 is SVGAGI (reference sequence). This CDR3 is CASSSRLAGIYEQYF. CDR3 DNA: TGTGCCAGCAGTTCCAGACTAGCGGGAATATACGAGCAGTACTTC.

The chain joins TRBV6-5 to TRBJ1-4, with 10 bases lining up with TRBD1. The CDR3 runs 16 residues. Germline CDR1 MNHEY, CDR2 SVGAGI. The junction had 3 bases not matched to a gene; V was cut back by 0 bases and J by 5 bases. CDR3 DNA: TGTGCCAGCAGTTACTCCCTGACAGGGGGCAATGAAAAACTGTTTTTT. Its protein product is CASSYSLTGGNEKLFF.

Regarding this clone: One end of the junction is discordant with germline, which a read error may explain. The CDR3 region has the DNA TGTGCCAGCAGCTTAGGGACAGTCAATTCAGCCCTCCACTTT. Translated: CASSLGTVNSALHF. V gene TRBV5-4 combines with J gene TRBJ1-6, with 7 bases fitting TRBD1. Germline V gives CDR1 SGHNT, CDR2 YYREEE (reference sequence). This CDR3 has 14 amino acids.

Concerning this clone itself: It is likely a read error, because the conserved phenylalanine at the end of the CDR3 is missing. The genes are TRBV19 and TRBJ1-1, with D perhaps TRBD1 (6 bases). CDR3 length equals 14 residues. The V gene's germline CDR1 is LNHDA and CDR2 SQIVND (reference sequence). The ends were cut back, 5 bases at V and 8 bases at J, with 18 bases in the middle. CDR3 sequence: CASSVVWTDEEAFS. CDR3 nucleotide sequence: TGTGCCAGTAGTGTAGTGTGGACAGACGAGGAAGCTTTCTCT.

The J gene is TRBJ2-3, the V gene TRBV2; D not certain. CDR3 length equals 12 residues. The V gene lost 3 bases and the J gene lost 6 bases, with 7 bases spanning the gap. The germline V gene encodes CDR1 SNHLY and CDR2 FYNNEI. The CDR3: CASSEPRDTQYF. Here the CDR3 DNA reads TGTGCCAGCAGTGAGCCCAGGGATACGCAGTATTTT. The full variable domain, completed using reference TRBV2 and TRBJ2-3, is EPEVTQTPSHQVTQMGQEVILRCVPISNHLYFYWYRQILGQKVEFLVSFYNNEISEKSEIFDDQFSVERPDGSNFTLKIRSTKLEDSAMYFCASSEPRDTQYFGPGTRLTVL.

V and J are TRBV30 and TRBJ1-6; D gene unclear. This CDR3 region has 13 residues. Germline V gives CDR1 GTSNPN, CDR2 SVGIG (reference sequence). V lost 3 bases, J lost 7 bases, and 10 bases lay in between. CDR3 nucleotides: TGTGCCTGGAGGGTTAGAGAGAATTCACCCCTCCACTTT. As protein: CAWRVRENSPLHF.

This chain links TRBV10-3 with TRBJ2-3; 8 bases are shared with TRBD1. V lost 0 bases, J lost 4 bases, and 3 bases stayed unmatched. The germline V gene encodes CDR1 ENHRY and CDR2 SYGVKD. The CDR3 is made up of 15 amino acids. CDR3 nucleotide sequence: TGTGCCATCAGTGAGTCGCCAGGGGGCCCAGATACGCAGTATTTT. Amino acids: CAISESPGGPDTQYF.

The chain has TRBV4-1 and TRBJ2-5; TRBD1 might be the D (6 bases). The J call is uncertain, as TRBJ2-7 better fits the DNA end. CDR1 MGHRA and CDR2 YSYEKL come from the germline V gene. This CDR3 spans 14 amino acids. CDR3 DNA sequence: TGCGCCAGCAGCCAAGGCACAGGGCACTACGAGCAGTACTTC. Translating gives CASSQGTGHYEQYF.

The rearrangement links TRBV30 to TRBJ1-1, with D perhaps TRBD1 (5 bases). The CDR3 loop spans 13 amino acids. CDR1 and CDR2 (germline): GTSNPN, SVGIG (reference sequence). V was pared by 2 bases and J by 1 base, with 8 bases between. CDR3 sequence: CAWSLQGNTEAFF. The CDR3 DNA is TGTGCCTGGAGTTTGCAGGGGAACACTGAAGCTTTCTTT.

The V call is TRBV2, the J call TRBJ1-2; TRBD1 aligns across 7 bases. From germline, CDR1 is SNHLY and CDR2 FYNNEI. The CDR3 sequence is 15 residues long. J lost 4 bases, V lost 4 bases, and 9 bases had no gene match. CDR3 residues: CASSVEGQFGYGYTF. Written as DNA, the CDR3 is TGTGCCAGCAGTGTAGAGGGACAGTTCGGCTATGGCTACACCTTC.

J is TRBJ2-1 and V is TRBV5-1, with 9 nucleotides matching TRBD1. Unmatched junction bases numbered 2, after V lost 4 bases and J lost 6 bases. The CDR3 spans 13 residues. CDR1 is SGHRS and CDR2 is YFSETQ in the germline V gene. CDR3 in DNA: TGCGCCAGCAGCAGGGGACAGGGCAATGAGCAGTTCTTC. This translates into CASSRGQGNEQFF.

This rearrangement joins TRBV19 to TRBJ2-5; the D gene is possibly TRBD1 (6 bases). The closer fit of TRBJ2-7 to the DNA end suggests the J call may be wrong. This CDR3 is built from 14 residues. Germline values: CDR1 LNHDA, CDR2 SQIVND (reference sequence). CDR3: CASRNAGDPNEQYF. For the CDR3, the DNA is TGTGCCAGTAGAAATGCAGGGGACCCCAACGAGCAGTACTTC.

The chain has TRBV6-6 and TRBJ2-3; 10 nucleotides align to TRBD1. Unmatched junction bases numbered 1, after V lost 5 bases and J lost 2 bases. CDR3 length: 14 amino acids. Germline CDR1 reads MNHNY; CDR2 reads SVGAGI (reference sequence). This chain's CDR3 is CASSRQGATDTQYF. The CDR3 DNA follows: TGTGCCAGCAGTCGACAGGGGGCCACAGATACGCAGTATTTT.

The chain recombines TRBV2 with TRBJ2-2, with 10 bases that match TRBD2. V lost 10 bases to trimming and J lost 7 bases; unmatched junction nucleotides: 9. The CDR3 has 14 residues. Germline V gene data show CDR1 as SNHLY and CDR2 as FYNNEI. The CDR3 reads CAIPSGRAFGELFF. CDR3 bases: TGTGCCATCCCAAGCGGGAGGGCCTTCGGGGAGCTGTTTTTT. The full variable domain, its missing parts supplied by reference TRBV2 and TRBJ2-2, is EPEVTQTPSHQVTQMGQEVILRCVPISNHLYFYWYRQILGQKVEFLVSFYNNEISEKSEIFDDQFSVERPDGSNFTLKIRSTKLEDSAMYFCAIPSGRAFGELFFGEGSRLTVL.

The J gene is TRBJ2-5, the V gene TRBV5-8; 11 bases agree with TRBD2. Germline values: CDR1 SGHTS, CDR2 YDEGEE. Trimming removed 0 bases from V and 1 base from J; junction bases left unmatched: 8. The CDR3 runs to 18 residues. CDR3: CASSLGLAGGQTQETQYF. CDR3 DNA: TGTGCCAGCAGCTTGGGGCTAGCGGGGGGTCAAACCCAAGAGACCCAGTACTTC.